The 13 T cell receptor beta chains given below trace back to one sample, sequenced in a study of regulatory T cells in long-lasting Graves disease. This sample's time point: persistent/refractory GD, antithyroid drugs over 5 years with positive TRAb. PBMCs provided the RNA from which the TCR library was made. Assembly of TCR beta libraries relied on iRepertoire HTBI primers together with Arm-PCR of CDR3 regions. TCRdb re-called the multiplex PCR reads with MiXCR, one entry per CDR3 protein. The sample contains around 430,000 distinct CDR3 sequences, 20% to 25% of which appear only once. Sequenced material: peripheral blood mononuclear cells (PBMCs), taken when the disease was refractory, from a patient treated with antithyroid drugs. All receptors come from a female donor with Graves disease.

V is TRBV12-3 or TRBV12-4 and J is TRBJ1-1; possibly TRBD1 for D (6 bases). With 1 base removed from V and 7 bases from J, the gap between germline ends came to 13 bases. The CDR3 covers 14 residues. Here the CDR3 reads CASSLVGAPSEAFF. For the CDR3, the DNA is TGTGCCAGCAGTTTAGTGGGGGCACCAAGTGAAGCTTTCTTT.

The CDR3 protein is CASSLRSGGELFF. The CDR3 DNA sequence: TGTGCCAGCAGCTTAAGAAGCGGCGGGGAGCTGTTTTTT. The chain is built from TRBV7-3 and TRBJ2-2; the D gene is possibly TRBD2 (5 bases). The CDR3 consists of 13 residues. CDR1 is SGHTA and CDR2 is FQGTGA in the germline V gene. The V and J ends lost 1 base and 7 bases respectively, with 7 bases between them. Full variable domain (remainder filled in from reference TRBV7-3 and TRBJ2-2): GAGVSQTPSNKVTEKGKYVELRCDPISGHTALYWYRQSLGQGPEFLIYFQGTGAADDSGLPNDRFFAVRPEGSVSTLKIQRTERGDSAVYLCASSLRSGGELFFGEGSRLTVL.

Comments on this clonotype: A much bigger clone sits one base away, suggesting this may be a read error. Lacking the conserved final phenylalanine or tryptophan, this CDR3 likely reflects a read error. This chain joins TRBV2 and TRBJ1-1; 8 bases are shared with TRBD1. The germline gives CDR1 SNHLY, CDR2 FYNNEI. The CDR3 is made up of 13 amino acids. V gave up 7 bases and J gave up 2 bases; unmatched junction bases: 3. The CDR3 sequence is CASNRGGNTEAFL. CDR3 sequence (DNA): TGTGCCAGCAACAGGGGGGGTAACACTGAAGCTTTCTTG.

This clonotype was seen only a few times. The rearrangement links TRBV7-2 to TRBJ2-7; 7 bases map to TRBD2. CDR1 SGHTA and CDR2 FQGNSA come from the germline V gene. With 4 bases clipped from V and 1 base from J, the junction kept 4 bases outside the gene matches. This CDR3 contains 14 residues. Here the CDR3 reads CASSSLADSYEQYF. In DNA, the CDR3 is TGTGCCAGCAGCTCCCTAGCGGATTCCTACGAGCAGTACTTC.

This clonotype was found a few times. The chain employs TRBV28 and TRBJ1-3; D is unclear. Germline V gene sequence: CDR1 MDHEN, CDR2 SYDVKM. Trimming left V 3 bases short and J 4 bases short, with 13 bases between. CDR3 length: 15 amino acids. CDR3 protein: CASSLKRFSGNTIYF. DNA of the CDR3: TGTGCCAGCAGTTTGAAGAGGTTCTCAGGAAACACCATATATTTT.

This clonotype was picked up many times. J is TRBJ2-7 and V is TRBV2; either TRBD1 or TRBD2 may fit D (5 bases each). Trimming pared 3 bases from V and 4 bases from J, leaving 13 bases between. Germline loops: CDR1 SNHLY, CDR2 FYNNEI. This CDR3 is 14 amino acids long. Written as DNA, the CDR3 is TGTGCCAGCAGTGATCCGGGGACCGAGTACGAGCAGTACTTC. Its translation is CASSDPGTEYEQYF.

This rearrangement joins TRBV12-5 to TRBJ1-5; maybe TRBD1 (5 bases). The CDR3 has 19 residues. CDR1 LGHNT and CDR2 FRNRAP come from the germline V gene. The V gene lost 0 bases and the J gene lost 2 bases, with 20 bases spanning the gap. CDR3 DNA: TGTGCTAGTGGTTTGGTATCGGGCAGGGCGAGATGGGGCAATCAGCCCCAGCATTTT. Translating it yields CASGLVSGRARWGNQPQHF.

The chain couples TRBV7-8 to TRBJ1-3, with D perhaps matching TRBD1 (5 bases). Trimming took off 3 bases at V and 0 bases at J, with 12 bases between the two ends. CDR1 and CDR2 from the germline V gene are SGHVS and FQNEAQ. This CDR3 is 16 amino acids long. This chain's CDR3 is CASSFNRGLSGNTIYF. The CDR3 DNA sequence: TGTGCCAGCAGCTTCAACCGGGGCCTCTCTGGAAACACCATATATTTT.

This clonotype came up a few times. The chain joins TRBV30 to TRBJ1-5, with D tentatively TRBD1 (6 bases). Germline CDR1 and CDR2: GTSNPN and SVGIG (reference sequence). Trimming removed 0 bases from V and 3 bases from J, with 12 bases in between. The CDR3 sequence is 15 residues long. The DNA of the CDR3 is TGTGCCTGGAGTGTATTGGGGGGCGTCAATCAGCCCCAGCATTTT. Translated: CAWSVLGGVNQPQHF. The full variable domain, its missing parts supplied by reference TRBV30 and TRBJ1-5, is SQTIHQWPATLVQPVGSPLSLECTVEGTSNPNLYWYRQAAGRGLQLLFYSVGIGQISSEVPQNLSASRPQDRQFILSSKKLLLSDSGFYLCAWSVLGGVNQPQHFGDGTRLSIL.

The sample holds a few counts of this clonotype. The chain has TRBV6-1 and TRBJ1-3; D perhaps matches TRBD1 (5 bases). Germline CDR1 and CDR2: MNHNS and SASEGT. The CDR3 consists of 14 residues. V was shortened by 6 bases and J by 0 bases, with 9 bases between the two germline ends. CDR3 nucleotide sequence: TGTGCCAGCAGCGACAGCCTCTCTGGAAACACCATATATTTT. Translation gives CASSDSLSGNTIYF.

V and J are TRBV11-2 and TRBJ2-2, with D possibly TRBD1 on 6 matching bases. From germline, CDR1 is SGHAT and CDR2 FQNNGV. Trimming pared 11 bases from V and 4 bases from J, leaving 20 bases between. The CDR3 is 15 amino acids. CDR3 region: CAVLGPGESTGELFF. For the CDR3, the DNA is TGTGCCGTCCTAGGGCCAGGGGAGAGCACCGGGGAGCTGTTTTTT.

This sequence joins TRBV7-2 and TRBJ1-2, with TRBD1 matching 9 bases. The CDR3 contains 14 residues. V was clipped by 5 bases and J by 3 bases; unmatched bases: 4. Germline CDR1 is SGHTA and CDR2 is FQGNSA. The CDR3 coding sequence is TGTGCCAGCAGCAAAGGGACAGGGTACTATGGCTACACCTTC. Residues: CASSKGTGYYGYTF.

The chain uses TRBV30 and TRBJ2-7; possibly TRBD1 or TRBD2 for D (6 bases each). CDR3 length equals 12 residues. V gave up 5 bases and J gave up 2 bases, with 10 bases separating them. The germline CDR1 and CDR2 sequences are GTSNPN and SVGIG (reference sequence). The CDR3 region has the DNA TGTGCCTGGGAGGGGGGACCCTACGAGCAGTACTTC. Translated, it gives CAWEGGPYEQYF.